This passage covers 32 T cell receptor beta chains from one sample sequenced in a study of blood T cell repertoires in COVID-19. Method: immunoSEQ multiplex PCR; TCRdb's copy keeps in-frame clones and lacks some. The sample has roughly 200,000 clones, about four fifths seen once; the top ten hold 4.5% to 5%. Sequencing was carried out using PBMCs or T cells enriched from blood (not recorded which). The receptor set was obtained from a woman aged 45-59 years who had been exposed to COVID-19.

This clone was seen more than once but under ten times. This chain connects TRBV6-4 to TRBJ2-1; 10 bases line up with TRBD2. Per germline, CDR1 MRHNA and CDR2 SNTAGT. CDR3 length equals 14 residues. The J segment lost 10 bases and the V segment lost 3 bases, leaving 6 bases of the junction unmatched. The CDR3 protein is CASSDQRGGREQFF. Here the CDR3 DNA reads TGTGCCAGCAGTGATCAGCGGGGGGGCAGAGAGCAGTTCTTC.

The genes are TRBV13 and TRBJ1-3; no reliable D call. This CDR3 region has 16 residues. With 5 bases removed from V and 2 bases from J, the gap between germline ends came to 16 bases. From germline, CDR1 is PRHDT and CDR2 FYEKMQ (reference sequence). CDR3 in DNA: TGTGCCAGCAGCCAATTCAGAGGTGTGGCTGGAAACACCATATATTTT. Its translation: CASSQFRGVAGNTIYF. The full variable domain, its missing parts supplied by reference TRBV13 and TRBJ1-3, is AAGVIQSPRHLIKEKRETATLKCYPIPRHDTVYWYQQGPGQDPQFLISFYEKMQSDKGSIPDRFSAQQFSDYHSELNMSSLELGDSALYFCASSQFRGVAGNTIYFGEGSWLTVV.

The chain joins TRBV3-1 (or the pseudogene TRBV3-2) to TRBJ2-2, with D possibly matching TRBD2 (5 bases). This CDR3 has 13 residues. Per germline, CDR1 LGHDT and CDR2 YNNKEL (reference sequence). V lost 4 bases and J 14 bases, leaving 17 bases between the germline ends. DNA for the CDR3: TGTGCCAGCAGCCCTCTTACGGGGAGTAAACTGTTTTTT. It is translated as CASSPLTGSKLFF.

The chain uses TRBV5-1 and TRBJ2-6, with 8 bases identical to TRBD1. Germline assignment: CDR1 SGHRS and CDR2 YFSETQ. This CDR3 is built from 19 residues. Losses at the gene ends were 4 bases for V and 1 base for J; bases not matched to a gene: 13. This CDR3 is CASSPGQVALQSGANVLTF. The CDR3 coding sequence is TGCGCCAGCAGCCCGGGACAGGTCGCTCTCCAGTCTGGGGCCAACGTCCTGACTTTC.

The count of this clone is one. The J gene is TRBJ1-4, the V gene TRBV25-1; D unresolved. V lost 0 bases and J 10 bases, leaving 6 bases between the germline ends. This CDR3 spans 12 amino acids. Per the germline V gene, CDR1 is MGHDK and CDR2 is SYGVNS. The CDR3 is CASSEYGRKLFF. CDR3 coding DNA: TGTGCCAGCAGTGAATACGGGAGAAAACTGTTTTTT.

The J gene is TRBJ2-2, the V gene TRBV24-1, with D possibly matching TRBD1 (6 bases). Trimming removed 4 bases from V and 7 bases from J, with 18 bases in between. This CDR3 region has 16 residues. Germline CDR1 is KGHDR and CDR2 is SFDVKD. As DNA, the CDR3 is TGTGCCACCAGTGACCCCCTCCCAGGGGCGCACGGGGAGCTGTTTTTT. Residues: CATSDPLPGAHGELFF.

This chain connects TRBV10-3 to TRBJ1-2; no definite D call. The CDR3 loop spans 13 amino acids. Trimming stripped 5 bases from V and 6 bases from J, with 13 bases between. CDR1 is ENHRY and CDR2 is SYGVKD in the germline V gene. This CDR3 is CAISSTGINGYTF. CDR3 bases: TGTGCCATCAGTTCGACGGGAATTAATGGCTACACCTTC.

For this clone: Other DNA sequences in the sample encode the same CDR3. This chain links TRBV19 with TRBJ1-1; D call uncertain. The CDR3 contains 14 residues. The V and J ends lost 3 bases and 3 bases respectively, with 11 bases between them. CDR1 LNHDA and CDR2 SQIVND come from the germline V gene (reference sequence). The CDR3, as DNA: TGTGCCAGTAGTATCGGCTTCGGGGACACTGAAGCTTTCTTT. Protein sequence: CASSIGFGDTEAFF.

This chain connects TRBV27 to TRBJ1-6, with D unresolved. CDR1 is MNHEY and CDR2 is SMNVEV in the germline V gene (reference sequence). This CDR3 has 14 residues. The V and J ends lost 2 bases and 8 bases respectively, with 10 bases between them. CDR3 region: CASSLIPVHSPLHF. The DNA of the CDR3 is TGTGCCAGCAGTTTAATACCAGTACATTCACCCCTCCACTTT.

The chain combines TRBV7-9 with TRBJ2-3; weak D call: TRBD1 (6 bases). V lost 5 bases and J 8 bases, leaving 23 bases between the germline ends. The CDR3 runs 16 residues. Germline assignment: CDR1 SEHNR and CDR2 FQNEAQ (reference sequence). CDR3 residues: CASSMDSSRRLGTQYF. For the CDR3, the DNA is TGTGCCAGCAGCATGGACAGTTCAAGGCGTTTGGGTACGCAGTATTTT.

CDR3 coding DNA: TGTGCCAGCAGTCGGCTAGCGGGGGCCAATGAGCAGTTCTTC. Translation: CASSRLAGANEQFF. The rearrangement links TRBV6-5 to TRBJ2-1; TRBD2 matches 10 bases. This CDR3 region has 14 residues. Germline V gene sequence: CDR1 MNHEY, CDR2 SVGAGI. Trimming cost V 5 bases and J 6 bases; bases outside gene matches: 4.

This clone was seen once. This chain connects TRBV19 to TRBJ1-1, with D uncertain. This CDR3 has 14 residues. Germline V gene lookup returns CDR1 LNHDA and CDR2 SQIVND (reference sequence). V gave up 3 bases and J gave up 2 bases, with 10 bases separating them. CDR3 DNA: TGTGCCAGTAGTATTGGAGGGATCAACACTGAAGCTTTCTTT. It yields the protein CASSIGGINTEAFF. The complete variable domain, with remaining parts taken from reference TRBV19 and TRBJ1-1, reads DGGITQSPKYLFRKEGQNVTLSCEQNLNHDAMYWYRQDPGQGLRLIYYSQIVNDFQKGDIAEGYSVSREKKESFPLTVTSAQKNPTAFYLCASSIGGINTEAFFGQGTRLTVV.

In the case of this clone: Other DNA sequences from this sample encode an identical CDR3 as well. The chain is built from TRBV27 and TRBJ1-6; D ambiguous. This CDR3 region has 12 residues. Per the germline V gene, CDR1 is MNHEY and CDR2 is SMNVEV (reference sequence). V was pared by 3 bases and J by 6 bases, with 3 bases between. CDR3 in amino acids: CASSFRNSPLHF. The CDR3 DNA reads as TGTGCCAGCAGTTTTCGTAATTCACCCCTCCACTTT.

This chain links TRBV9 with TRBJ1-6; 8 positions match TRBD1. The J segment lost 7 bases and the V segment lost 3 bases, leaving 6 bases of the junction unmatched. Germline V gene data show CDR1 as SGDLS and CDR2 as YYNGEE. The CDR3 covers 15 residues. The CDR3 protein is CASSDDRGGNSPLHF. The CDR3 DNA sequence: TGTGCCAGCAGCGATGACAGGGGCGGCAATTCACCCCTCCACTTT.

The genes are TRBV7-6 and TRBJ2-2; 7 bases map to TRBD1. Germline values: CDR1 SGHVS, CDR2 FNYEAQ. There are 16 residues in the CDR3. Losses at the gene ends were 1 base for V and 8 bases for J; bases not matched to a gene: 10. The CDR3 DNA is TGTGCCAGCAGCTTAGAACAGGGGCGCGGAACAGGGGAGCTGTTTTTT. Residues: CASSLEQGRGTGELFF. The full variable domain, completed using reference TRBV7-6 and TRBJ2-2, is GAGVSQSPRYKVTKRGQDVALRCDPISGHVSLYWYRQALGQGPEFLTYFNYEAQQDKSGLPNDRFSAERPEGSISTLTIQRTEQRDSAMYRCASSLEQGRGTGELFFGEGSRLTVL.

CDR3 in DNA: TGTGCCAGTAGTACGCAGGGGGCGCGGTCTGAAAAACTGTTTTTT. Amino acid sequence: CASSTQGARSEKLFF. The chain employs TRBV19 and TRBJ1-4, with TRBD1 matching over 8 bases. Germline-derived CDR1 and CDR2 are LNHDA and SQIVND (reference sequence). The V segment lost 4 bases and the J segment 7 bases; nucleotides outside the gene matches: 8. The CDR3 consists of 15 residues.

The V and J genes are TRBV6-6 and TRBJ2-7, with D tentatively TRBD1 (5 bases). The CDR3 is 13 amino acids. The germline V and J ends were trimmed by 5 bases and 0 bases, with 8 bases remaining between them. Germline CDR1 is MNHNY and CDR2 is SVGAGI (reference sequence). The CDR3 nucleotides read TGTGCCAGCAGTCAGACAGCCTCCTACGAGCAGTACTTC. Translated: CASSQTASYEQYF.

The chain recombines TRBV9 with TRBJ2-3; 7 bases agree with TRBD2. CDR3 length: 13 residues. Germline V CDR1 and CDR2: SGDLS, YYNGEE. V lost 0 bases, J lost 7 bases, and 2 bases stayed unmatched. The CDR3 coding sequence is TGTGCCAGCAGCGTAGGGCGGGGGAATACGCAGTATTTT. Its translation is CASSVGRGNTQYF. Together with reference TRBV9 and TRBJ2-3, the CDR3 gives the full variable domain: DSGVTQTPKHLITATGQRVTLRCSPRSGDLSVYWYQQSLDQGLQFLIQYYNGEERAKGNILERFSAQQFPDLHSELNLSSLELGDSALYFCASSVGRGNTQYFGPGTRLTVL.

The rearrangement links TRBV2 to TRBJ2-5; TRBD2 aligns across 7 bases. In germline, CDR1 is SNHLY, CDR2 FYNNEI. The junction had 11 bases not matched to a gene; V was cut back by 6 bases and J by 4 bases. This CDR3 has 15 amino acids. Here the CDR3 reads CASSEKTSSSETQYF. CDR3 bases: TGTGCCAGCAGCGAAAAGACTAGCTCGTCAGAGACCCAGTACTTC.

This chain joins TRBV29-1 and TRBJ1-4; D is possibly TRBD1 (5 bases). Looked up from germline, CDR1 is SQVTM and CDR2 is ANQGSEA. V lost 5 bases and J 7 bases, leaving 14 bases between the germline ends. This CDR3 comprises 13 residues. The DNA of the CDR3 is TGCAGCGTTTTATGGGGCAGCTCTGAAAAACTGTTTTTT. It yields the protein CSVLWGSSEKLFF.

The chain's CDR3 is CASSLNLIGHYTF. CDR3 in DNA: TGTGCCAGCAGCTTAAATCTCATTGGCCATTACACCTTC. This chain connects TRBV7-9 to TRBJ1-2; unclear D gene. This CDR3 is built from 13 residues. The germline gives CDR1 SEHNR, CDR2 FQNEAQ (reference sequence). V lost 2 bases, J lost 11 bases, and 15 bases lay in between.

This chain connects TRBV7-9 to TRBJ1-1; D unresolved. This CDR3 is built from 11 residues. CDR1 and CDR2 from the germline V gene are SEHNR and FQNEAQ (reference sequence). V was shortened by 3 bases and J by 7 bases, with 6 bases between the two germline ends. In DNA, the CDR3 is TGTGCCAGCAGCTTGGGAGGTGAAGCTTTCTTT. Translation: CASSLGGEAFF.

The chain carries TRBV10-3 and TRBJ1-5, with 8 nucleotides matching TRBD1. The CDR3 has 18 amino acids. The ends lost 0 bases at V and 6 bases at J; junction bases unmatched: 13. Germline V gene lookup returns CDR1 ENHRY and CDR2 SYGVKD. The CDR3 nucleotides are TGTGCCATCAGTGAGTCCCTCACGAGGACAGGGAGGGGTCAGCCCCAGCATTTT. The encoded protein is CAISESLTRTGRGQPQHF.

The genes are TRBV4-1 and TRBJ1-1; the D is unclear. The CDR3 totals 15 residues. V lost 1 base and J lost 1, with 10 bases in between. CDR1 is MGHRA, CDR2 YSYEKL, per germline. As DNA, the CDR3 is TGCGCCAGCAGCCAAGTACGCGGAGGGAACACTGAAGCTTTCTTT. As protein: CASSQVRGGNTEAFF.

The chain is built from TRBV25-1 and TRBJ2-5, with D tentatively TRBD1 (6 bases). Germline CDR1 is MGHDK and CDR2 is SYGVNS. Trimming removed 4 bases from V and 5 bases from J, with 11 bases in between. The CDR3 length is 13 residues. The CDR3: CASSARGSETQYF. CDR3 nucleotides: TGTGCCAGCAGTGCTAGGGGGTCGGAGACCCAGTACTTC.

CDR3 coding DNA: TGTGCCAGCAGCCCCCGACAGGGGGTATATGGCTACACCTTC. It is translated as CASSPRQGVYGYTF. The gene calls are TRBV9 and TRBJ1-2, with 9 bases fitting TRBD1. There are 14 residues in the CDR3. V shed 4 bases, J shed 5 bases, and the junction held 6 bases outside the gene matches. CDR1 and CDR2 from the germline V gene are SGDLS and YYNGEE.

V and J are TRBV5-1 and TRBJ1-4, with a tentative D call TRBD1 (6 bases). Per germline, CDR1 SGHRS and CDR2 YFSETQ. V was cut by 0 bases and J by 5 bases, with 14 bases left in between. The CDR3 is 16 residues long. CDR3 coding DNA: TGCGCCAGCAGCTTGGACAGGGTAGGGCGGAATGAAAAACTGTTTTTT. Translating it yields CASSLDRVGRNEKLFF. Full variable domain (missing parts from reference TRBV5-1 and TRBJ1-4): KAGVTQTPRYLIKTRGQQVTLSCSPISGHRSVSWYQQTPGQGLQFLFEYFSETQRNKGNFPGRFSGRQFSNSRSEMNVSTLELGDSALYLCASSLDRVGRNEKLFFGSGTQLSVL.

This sequence joins TRBV6-2 or TRBV6-3 and TRBJ2-3; no clear D. Germline V gene sequence: CDR1 MNHEY, CDR2 SVGEGT. The CDR3 spans 14 residues. V lost 5 bases and J 2 bases, leaving 11 bases between the germline ends. This chain's CDR3 is CASSRGLDTDTQYF. CDR3 DNA sequence: TGTGCCAGCAGTCGAGGCCTAGACACAGATACGCAGTATTTT.

The rearrangement links TRBV5-4 to TRBJ1-1; D possibly corresponds to TRBD1 (5 bases). V lost 0 bases and J lost 11, with 8 bases in between. The germline CDR1 and CDR2 sequences are SGHNT and YYREEE (reference sequence). The CDR3 extends over 11 amino acids. The CDR3 reads CASSLGGDAFF. CDR3 coding DNA: TGTGCCAGCAGCTTGGGGGGGGACGCTTTCTTT.

The chain has TRBV3-1 (or the pseudogene TRBV3-2) and TRBJ1-5; D is undetermined. There are 14 residues in the CDR3. V was clipped by 0 bases and J by 0 bases, with 3 bases between them. Germline loops: CDR1 LGHDT, CDR2 YNNKEL (reference sequence). The CDR3 sequence is CASSQDYSNQPQHF. The CDR3 DNA reads TGTGCCAGCAGCCAAGACTATAGCAATCAGCCCCAGCATTTT.

The V call is TRBV13, the J call TRBJ1-4; D gene unclear. CDR3 length: 12 residues. The ends were cut back, 5 bases at V and 6 bases at J, with 7 bases in the middle. Germline V gene data show CDR1 as PRHDT and CDR2 as FYEKMQ (reference sequence). The CDR3 here is CASSAGDEKLFF. The CDR3 nucleotides are TGTGCCAGCAGCGCCGGGGATGAAAAACTGTTTTTT. The variable domain in full, with the rest retrieved from reference TRBV13 and TRBJ1-4, is AAGVIQSPRHLIKEKRETATLKCYPIPRHDTVYWYQQGPGQDPQFLISFYEKMQSDKGSIPDRFSAQQFSDYHSELNMSSLELGDSALYFCASSAGDEKLFFGSGTQLSVL.

For the CDR3, the DNA is TGTGCCAGCAGCCAAGATGCCGGGACCTCAACCAGGGGGGGCTACACCTTC. It yields the protein CASSQDAGTSTRGGYTF. The chain employs TRBV28 and TRBJ1-2, with 7 bases lining up with TRBD1. Germline V gene data show CDR1 as MDHEN and CDR2 as SYDVKM. The CDR3 is 17 residues long. Losses at the gene ends were 6 bases for V and 8 bases for J; bases not matched to a gene: 21.